This TCR beta chain appears in the sequencing data of a study of blood T cells in healthy people across ages. The length of the CDR3 is 15 residues. Germline CDR1 and CDR2: SQVTM and ANQGSEA. Trimming pared 4 bases from V and 0 bases from J, leaving 12 bases between. Alongside a J-beta primer mix, a sample-barcoded 5' primer served in a second PCR lasting roughly 6 to 12 cycles. MiXCR, applied by TCRdb to the 5' RACE reads, yields one record per CDR3 protein. The sample holds about 1.4 million distinct CDR3 sequences, roughly 59% seen once. The sample was blood. The chain has TRBV29-1 and TRBJ1-4; D might be TRBD1 (5 bases). The receptor was isolated from a man between 18 and 35 years old in good health. CDR3 in amino acids: CSVAEGITTNEKLFF. As DNA, the CDR3 is TGCAGCGTTGCGGAGGGGATTACAACTAATGAAAAACTGTTTTTT.